A single sample gave rise to the 18 T cell receptor beta chains below, sequenced in a study of shared clonotypes between healthy human individuals. Naive-designated CD8 cells lacked CD45RO, were positively enriched for CCR7, and omitted terminally differentiated effector memory CD45RA+ cells. Repertoires were generated with immunoSEQ multiplex PCR, while TCRdb's copy carries only in-frame clones and drops some. The repertoire holds hundreds of thousands of clones, with about 96% as singletons. The specimen sequenced was naive CD8+ T cells sorted from blood. The receptors stem from a woman aged 25 to 39 in good health.

The CDR3 spells CASSVVTSGIAGELFF. As DNA, the CDR3 is TGTGCCAGCAGCGTAGTGACTAGCGGGATCGCCGGGGAGCTGTTTTTT. The rearrangement joins TRBV9 to TRBJ2-2, with TRBD2 identical over 11 bases. V was clipped by 0 bases and J by 6 bases; unmatched bases: 4. This CDR3 is built from 16 residues. CDR1 is SGDLS, CDR2 YYNGEE, per germline.

The chain combines TRBV5-4 with TRBJ2-2, with D unclear. CDR3 length: 13 residues. Trimming took off 7 bases at V and 0 bases at J, with 7 bases between the two ends. Germline V CDR1 and CDR2: SGHNT, YYREEE (reference sequence). CDR3 coding DNA: TGTGCCAGCCCCCAGCCGAACACCGGGGAGCTGTTTTTT. Protein: CASPQPNTGELFF.

This rearrangement joins TRBV4-1 to TRBJ2-1; the D is unclear. The CDR3 runs 11 residues. CDR1 MGHRA and CDR2 YSYEKL come from the germline V gene. V shed 4 bases and J shed 8 bases, with 6 bases lying between them. The CDR3: CASSRLDEQFF. CDR3 nucleotide sequence: TGCGCCAGCAGCCGACTCGATGAGCAGTTCTTC.

The chain carries TRBV28 and TRBJ2-7, with 9 nucleotides matching TRBD1. J gave up 4 bases and V 2 bases, and 6 bases lay outside the gene matches. From germline, CDR1 is MDHEN and CDR2 SYDVKM. The CDR3 extends over 15 amino acids. The CDR3 protein is CASSLAGTGPYEQYF. For the CDR3, the DNA is TGTGCCAGCAGTTTAGCCGGGACAGGGCCGTACGAGCAGTACTTC.

V is TRBV4-1 and J is TRBJ2-7; 9 bases fit TRBD2. V lost 4 bases to trimming and J lost 2 bases; unmatched junction nucleotides: 15. Germline lookup yields CDR1 MGHRA and CDR2 YSYEKL. This CDR3 spans 18 amino acids. CDR3: CASSPQAPAGGPAYEQYF. CDR3 coding DNA: TGCGCCAGCAGCCCGCAGGCTCCCGCGGGAGGGCCGGCCTACGAGCAGTACTTC.

The chain joins TRBV27 to TRBJ2-1; TRBD2 matches 8 bases. After removal of 4 bases from V and 4 bases from J, the junction contained 3 bases not matched to a gene. Germline values: CDR1 MNHEY, CDR2 SMNVEV (reference sequence). This CDR3 spans 14 amino acids. Here the CDR3 reads CASSWASGYNEQFF. CDR3 bases: TGTGCCAGCAGTTGGGCTAGCGGGTACAATGAGCAGTTCTTC.

The chain links TRBV5-7 to TRBJ2-7; D is unresolved. TRBV5-7 is assigned to the ORF class and has an uncertain function. Between the trimmed V and J ends, which lost 1 base and 3 bases, there was a span of 17 bases. CDR3 size: 16 residues. CDR3 sequence: CASSLSPARFLYEQYF. The CDR3 DNA reads TGTGCCAGCAGCTTGAGCCCCGCCCGGTTTCTCTACGAGCAGTACTTC.

The genes are TRBV7-8 and TRBJ1-5; D is possibly TRBD1 (5 bases). The CDR3 has 15 residues. CDR1 SGHVS and CDR2 FQNEAQ come from the germline V gene. V was trimmed by 5 bases and J by 7 bases, leaving 18 bases between them. The CDR3 here is CASSGHGGTGQPQHF. The CDR3 coding sequence is TGTGCCAGCAGCGGACACGGGGGGACCGGGCAGCCCCAGCATTTT.

This clone was observed a single time. The chain joins TRBV27 to TRBJ1-5; maybe TRBD1 (5 bases). Germline V gives CDR1 MNHEY, CDR2 SMNVEV (reference sequence). The V gene lost 5 bases and the J gene lost 7 bases, with 18 bases spanning the gap. CDR3 length: 15 amino acids. Here the CDR3 DNA reads TGTGCCAGCAGTAGCGCCTCTAATGGGGACCAGCCCCAGCATTTT. Its translation: CASSSASNGDQPQHF.

This sequence joins TRBV2 and TRBJ2-3; 8 bases align to TRBD2. The CDR3 runs to 18 residues. J lost 4 bases, V lost 3 bases, and 15 bases had no gene match. CDR1 is SNHLY, CDR2 FYNNEI, per germline. The CDR3, as DNA: TGTGCCAGCAGTGACCTATTGACTAGCGAGGTCGGCCCAGATACGCAGTATTTT. Encoded protein: CASSDLLTSEVGPDTQYF.

The chain employs TRBV28 and TRBJ2-7; the match to TRBD2 covers 10 bases. V trimming: 0 bases; J trimming: 7 bases; junction bases outside the gene matches: 6. Per the germline V gene, CDR1 is MDHEN and CDR2 is SYDVKM. CDR3 length: 15 amino acids. CDR3 coding DNA: TGTGCCAGCAGTTTATGGGGGCAACTAGCGGGGGAGCAGTACTTC. This codes for CASSLWGQLAGEQYF.

This rearrangement joins TRBV6-6 to TRBJ1-2, with D perhaps matching TRBD1 (5 bases). Germline values: CDR1 MNHNY, CDR2 SVGAGI (reference sequence). The CDR3 length is 13 residues. Between the trimmed V and J ends, which lost 11 bases and 5 bases, there was a span of 18 bases. The CDR3: CAADSGTQYGYTF. The CDR3 DNA reads TGTGCCGCTGACTCCGGGACTCAGTATGGCTACACCTTC.

The chain links TRBV7-2 to TRBJ2-7; a possible D gene is TRBD2 (5 bases). Germline V CDR1 and CDR2: SGHTA, FQGNSA. The CDR3 spans 14 residues. Trimming took 6 bases from V and 7 from J, leaving 19 bases between them. CDR3 in DNA: TGTGCCAGCAGTGAAGCGGCCAACCCTTTTGAGCAGTACTTC. Protein product: CASSEAANPFEQYF.

The gene calls are TRBV18 and TRBJ1-2, with no clear D. V was cut by 0 bases and J by 4 bases, with 12 bases left in between. The CDR3 runs 15 residues. From germline, CDR1 is KGHSH and CDR2 LQKENI. The CDR3 DNA follows: TGTGCCAGCTCACCACCGTTAGAGCCCGCCTATGGCTACACCTTC. It translates to CASSPPLEPAYGYTF.

The rearrangement joins TRBV27 to TRBJ2-1, with 7 bases that match TRBD2. Germline loops: CDR1 MNHEY, CDR2 SMNVEV (reference sequence). This CDR3 spans 17 amino acids. Trimming took 5 bases from V and 0 from J; bases not matched to a gene: 10. The CDR3: CASSHGAGISSYNEQFF. The CDR3 DNA follows: TGTGCCAGCAGTCACGGAGCGGGAATAAGCTCCTACAATGAGCAGTTCTTC.

J is TRBJ2-7 and V is TRBV27; D possibly corresponds to TRBD2 (5 bases). The CDR3 totals 12 residues. V dropped 6 bases and J dropped 4 bases, with 10 bases sitting between them. Germline V CDR1 and CDR2: MNHEY, SMNVEV (reference sequence). DNA for the CDR3: TGTGCCAGCAGCGGGCGAGGGTACGAGCAGTACTTC. As protein: CASSGRGYEQYF.

The CDR3 loop is CASRRQRNTEAFF. For the CDR3, the DNA is TGTGCCAGCAGACGACAGAGGAACACTGAAGCTTTCTTT. This chain connects TRBV28 to TRBJ1-1; the D gene is possibly TRBD1 (5 bases). CDR1 is MDHEN and CDR2 is SYDVKM in the germline V gene. CDR3 length equals 13 residues. Trimming took off 6 bases at V and 1 base at J, with 9 bases between the two ends.

The V call is TRBV6-5, the J call TRBJ2-7, with 12 bases aligning to TRBD2. This CDR3 contains 16 residues. Germline-derived CDR1 and CDR2 are MNHEY and SVGAGI. Germline trimming cut 0 bases from V and 1 base from J; bases unmatched to any gene: 1. CDR3 DNA: TGTGCCAGCAGTTACTCTCTAGCGGGAGGGTCCTACGAGCAGTACTTC. Its protein is CASSYSLAGGSYEQYF.